A selection of T cell receptor beta chains follows, all from one sample in a study of blood T cell repertoires in COVID-19. The data were produced by immunoSEQ multiplex PCR, yet TCRdb's version contains in-frame clones alone and is incomplete. The table includes roughly 180,000 clones, approximately 85% detected once. The sample was peripheral blood. The receptors were gathered from a woman aged 55-75 years with acute or convalescent COVID-19. The CDR3 runs from the conserved cysteine through the conserved F or W. D genes are given only for firm matches. Some rows have no size entry. The others give once, few or many, or a class for an expanded clone.

J: TRBJ1-1; V: TRBV30; D: -; size: -; DNA: TGTGCCTGGAGTCGGGGGTCTGGCACTGAAGCTTTCTTT; CDR3: CAWSRGSGTEAFF
J: TRBJ1-1; V: TRBV5-1; D: -; size: once; DNA: TGCGCCAGCAGCTCCCCCTGGGAGCGCTCAGAAGCTTTCTTT; CDR3: CASSSPWERSEAFF
J: TRBJ1-2; V: TRBV27; D: -; size: -; DNA: TGTGCCAGCAGTTTAGAGGGAGGGGGAGGCGGCTATGGCTACACCTTC; CDR3: CASSLEGGGGGYGYTF
J: TRBJ2-7; V: TRBV6-1; D: TRBD2; size: -; DNA: TGTGCCAGCAGTGGAATCAACCTAGCGGGAGTAAAGCCGCGCGAGCAGTACTTC; CDR3: CASSGINLAGVKPREQYF
J: TRBJ1-4; V: TRBV3-1/TRBV3-2; D: TRBD1; size: -; DNA: TGTGCCAGCAGCCCGACAGGGGTTGCTAATGAAAAACTGTTTTTT; CDR3: CASSPTGVANEKLFF
J: TRBJ1-2; V: TRBV2; D: TRBD1; size: -; DNA: TGTGCCAGCAGTTGGGACAGCTATGGCTACACCTTC; CDR3: CASSWDSYGYTF
J: TRBJ2-5; V: TRBV5-1; D: -; size: -; DNA: TGCGCCAGCAGCTTTGCAGGGGAAGAGACCCAGTACTTC; CDR3: CASSFAGEETQYF
J: TRBJ1-1; V: TRBV6-5; D: -; size: -; DNA: TGTGCCAGCCGCAGGGGGAACACTGAAGCTTTCTTT; CDR3: CASRRGNTEAFF
J: TRBJ1-5; V: TRBV19; D: -; size: -; DNA: TGTGCCAGTAGTACAACAGATAGCAATCAGCCCCAGCATTTT; CDR3: CASSTTDSNQPQHF
J: TRBJ2-3; V: TRBV11-2; D: TRBD2; size: -; DNA: TGTGCCAGCAGCCAATGGACTAGCGGGTCTACAGATACGCAGTATTTT; CDR3: CASSQWTSGSTDTQYF
J: TRBJ2-1; V: TRBV28; D: TRBD2; size: -; DNA: TGTGCCAGCAGTGTCCTAGCGGGAGGGTTAGGTGAGCAGTTCTTC; CDR3: CASSVLAGGLGEQFF
J: TRBJ2-3; V: TRBV24-1; D: TRBD2; size: -; DNA: TGTGCCACCAGTGATTCTACCCCGGGAGCGGGGGATACGCAGTATTTT; CDR3: CATSDSTPGAGDTQYF
J: TRBJ2-3; V: TRBV19; D: TRBD2; size: -; DNA: TGTGCCAGTAACACGGCGGGAGACACAGATACGCAGTATTTT; CDR3: CASNTAGDTDTQYF
J: TRBJ1-2; V: TRBV18; D: -; size: -; DNA: TGTGCCAGCTCACCCCGGGAGGGGACGGGGGACGGCTACACCTTC; CDR3: CASSPREGTGDGYTF
J: TRBJ2-1; V: TRBV18; D: TRBD2; size: -; DNA: TGTGCCAGCTCACCGCTCCCCAGCGGGAGGGACAATGAGCAGTTCTTC; CDR3: CASSPLPSGRDNEQFF
J: TRBJ2-2; V: TRBV7-9; D: TRBD1; size: -; DNA: TGTGCCAGCAGCTCCGGACAGGGGGCATACACCGGGGAGCTGTTTTTT; CDR3: CASSSGQGAYTGELFF
J: TRBJ1-2; V: TRBV5-6; D: -; size: -; DNA: TGTGCCAGCAGGTACTACAGGGCTGGGGGCTATGGCTACACCTTC; CDR3: CASRYYRAGGYGYTF
J: TRBJ1-5; V: TRBV19; D: -; size: once; DNA: TGTGCCAGTAAAGGCAGGGACACCTTCAATCAGCCCCAGCATTTT; CDR3: CASKGRDTFNQPQHF
J: TRBJ2-1; V: TRBV10-1; D: TRBD2; size: once; DNA: TGCGCCAGCAGCTCTAGCGGGAGGAGTGAGCAGTTCTTC; CDR3: CASSSSGRSEQFF
J: TRBJ1-1; V: TRBV19; D: -; size: -; DNA: TGTGCCAGTAGTATGGGTTGGAGGGCCCACACTGAAGCTTTCTTT; CDR3: CASSMGWRAHTEAFF
J: TRBJ1-3; V: TRBV30; D: -; size: -; DNA: TGTGCCTCCGCAGACTATCACTCTGGAAACACCATATATTTT; CDR3: CASADYHSGNTIYF
J: TRBJ1-2; V: TRBV2; D: TRBD1; size: -; DNA: TGTGCCAGCAGAACTCCGGGACAGGGGGCGATGGGTGGCTACACCTTC; CDR3: CASRTPGQGAMGGYTF
J: TRBJ2-1; V: TRBV24-1; D: -; size: -; DNA: TGTGCCACCAGTGATTTGGCGGGGGAGCAGTTCTTC; CDR3: CATSDLAGEQFF
J: TRBJ2-2; V: TRBV11-1; D: -; size: -; DNA: TGTGCCAGCGCGGGGTCGCGAGGCACCGGGGAGCTGTTTTTT; CDR3: CASAGSRGTGELFF
J: TRBJ1-1; V: TRBV6-4; D: -; size: once; DNA: TGTGCCAGCAGGGGGGGGCCCGGGGACACTGAAGCTTTCTTT; CDR3: CASRGGPGDTEAFF
J: TRBJ1-3; V: TRBV11-2; D: TRBD1; size: -; DNA: TGTGCCAGCAGCTCGAGGACAGGGAAGCCCCTCGGAAACACCATATATTTT; CDR3: CASSSRTGKPLGNTIYF
J: TRBJ1-2; V: TRBV7-2; D: -; size: -; DNA: TGTGCCAGCAGCTTGCAGGGGAACTATGGCTACACCTTC; CDR3: CASSLQGNYGYTF
J: TRBJ2-1; V: TRBV28; D: -; size: -; DNA: TGTGCCACCCAACGACTAGATCTTGAGCAGTTCTTC; CDR3: CATQRLDLEQFF
J: TRBJ1-5; V: TRBV6-5; D: -; size: -; DNA: TGTGCCAGCAGTTCCTCCAGGGTTAGCAATCAGCCCCAGCATTTT; CDR3: CASSSSRVSNQPQHF
J: TRBJ2-7; V: TRBV10-2; D: TRBD1; size: -; DNA: TGCGCCAGCAGTGTGGCAGGGGGCAGCTACGAGCAGTACTTC; CDR3: CASSVAGGSYEQYF
J: TRBJ2-1; V: TRBV27; D: TRBD2; size: -; DNA: TGTGCCAGCAGTCCCCTAGCGGGAGAGTCCTACAATGAGCAGTTCTTC; CDR3: CASSPLAGESYNEQFF
J: TRBJ1-2; V: TRBV4-1; D: -; size: -; DNA: TGCGCCAGCAGCCAAGATCAGGGCAGGGTCCGGGGCTACACCTTC; CDR3: CASSQDQGRVRGYTF
J: TRBJ2-1; V: TRBV19; D: -; size: -; DNA: TGTGCCAGTAGTAGGGTAGCTGGCTCCTACAATGAGCAGTTCTTC; CDR3: CASSRVAGSYNEQFF
J: TRBJ1-2; V: TRBV12-3/TRBV12-4; D: -; size: -; DNA: TGTGCCAGCAGGATTGACTTGGGCTACACCTTC; CDR3: CASRIDLGYTF
J: TRBJ2-3; V: TRBV19; D: TRBD2; size: -; DNA: TGTGCCAGTAGTATGAGGAGTCGCGGGAGGGCCCTCGGAGATACGCAGTATTTT; CDR3: CASSMRSRGRALGDTQYF
J: TRBJ2-5; V: TRBV18; D: TRBD1; size: once; DNA: TGTGCCAGCTCACCAGGAGGCAGGGGGCATCGTGGAGAGACCCAGTACTTC; CDR3: CASSPGGRGHRGETQYF
J: TRBJ2-3; V: TRBV24-1; D: TRBD1; size: -; DNA: TGTGCCACCAGCTCCGGGACAGCCCTCACAGATACGCAGTATTTT; CDR3: CATSSGTALTDTQYF
J: TRBJ1-2; V: TRBV6-1; D: -; size: few; DNA: TGTGCCAGCAGTGAAGCGTCAGGGATCGGCTACACCTTC; CDR3: CASSEASGIGYTF
J: TRBJ1-2; V: TRBV28; D: TRBD1; size: -; DNA: TGTGCCAGCAGTTTGGGGACAGGGGTCTATGGCTACACCTTC; CDR3: CASSLGTGVYGYTF
J: TRBJ2-1; V: TRBV28; D: -; size: -; DNA: TGTGCCAGCAGTTTATGGCAGGGTTACAATGAGCAGTTCTTC; CDR3: CASSLWQGYNEQFF
J: TRBJ1-1; V: TRBV9; D: -; size: few; DNA: TGTGCCAGCAGCGTTTCACCCATAAGGGGCAGGACGAACACTGAAGCTTTCTTT; CDR3: CASSVSPIRGRTNTEAFF
J: TRBJ2-7; V: TRBV11-2; D: -; size: -; DNA: TGTGCCAGCAGCTTAGAACAGGTGTCCTACGAGCAGTACTTC; CDR3: CASSLEQVSYEQYF
J: TRBJ1-3; V: TRBV27; D: -; size: -; DNA: TGTGCCAGCAGTTCCGGGTCCTCTGGAAACACCATATATTTT; CDR3: CASSSGSSGNTIYF
J: TRBJ1-1; V: TRBV10-3; D: TRBD1; size: -; DNA: TGTGCCATCAGTGGGACAGGGGGCGCGGGGACTGAAGCTTTCTTT; CDR3: CAISGTGGAGTEAFF
J: TRBJ1-1; V: TRBV14; D: -; size: -; DNA: TGTGCCAGCAGCCAAGGTGCGGGGGGCGGCACTGAAGCTTTCTTT; CDR3: CASSQGAGGGTEAFF
J: TRBJ1-4; V: TRBV15; D: -; size: -; DNA: TGTGCCACCAGCCCTGGGCATGGGGAAAAACTGTTTTTT; CDR3: CATSPGHGEKLFF
J: TRBJ1-1; V: TRBV20-1; D: TRBD1; size: -; DNA: TGCAGTGCTAGAACAGGACAGGGGGCTTTCTTT; CDR3: CSARTGQGAFF
J: TRBJ1-1; V: TRBV7-9; D: TRBD1; size: -; DNA: TGTGCCAGCAGACGCCGGGACAGGGTATTGGACACTGAAGCTTTCTTT; CDR3: CASRRRDRVLDTEAFF
J: TRBJ1-5; V: TRBV25-1; D: -; size: -; DNA: TGTGCCAGCAGTGAACTCCCGACAAATAGCAATCAGCCCCAGCATTTT; CDR3: CASSELPTNSNQPQHF
J: TRBJ2-1; V: TRBV6-5; D: -; size: -; DNA: TGTGCCAGCATGCGTTCGGGGTCCTACAATGAGCAGTTCTTC; CDR3: CASMRSGSYNEQFF